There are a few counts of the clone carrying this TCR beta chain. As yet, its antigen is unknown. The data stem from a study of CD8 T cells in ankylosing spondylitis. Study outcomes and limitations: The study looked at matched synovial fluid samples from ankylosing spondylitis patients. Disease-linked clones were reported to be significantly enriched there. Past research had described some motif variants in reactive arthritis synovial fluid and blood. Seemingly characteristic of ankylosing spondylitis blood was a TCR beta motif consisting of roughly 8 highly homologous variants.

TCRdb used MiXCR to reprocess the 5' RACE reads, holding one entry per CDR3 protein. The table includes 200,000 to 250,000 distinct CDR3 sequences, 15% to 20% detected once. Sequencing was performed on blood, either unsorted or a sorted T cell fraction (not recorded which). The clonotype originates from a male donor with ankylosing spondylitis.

CDR3 sequence (DNA): TGTGCCACCAGTGACAACACCGGGACAGGGATATACAATGAGCAGTTCTTC. Its translation: CATSDNTGTGIYNEQFF. V is TRBV24-1 and J is TRBJ2-1; 9 bases line up with TRBD1. V shed 4 bases and J 4 bases; nucleotides not matched to a gene: 10. Per the germline V gene, CDR1 is KGHDR and CDR2 is SFDVKD. This CDR3 region has 17 residues.